At least ten counts were recorded for the clone carrying this TCR beta chain. What it binds is not known. Unique molecular identifiers were attached to individual cDNA molecules. Each CDR3 protein is one row after TCRdb ran MiXCR on the 5' RACE reads. The repertoire holds about 36,000 distinct CDR3 sequences, with 9.9% as singletons. Germline CDR1 LGHNA, CDR2 YSLEER. With 1 base removed from V and 3 bases from J, the gap between germline ends came to 12 bases. CDR3 length: 15 amino acids. The entry originates in a study of early T cells in non-severe SARS-CoV-2 infection. Across the study: Sequencing targeted bulk RNA from unsorted whole blood, leaving chains unpaired. Study results and caveats: Anti-spike CD8 specificities were favored by VDJdb matching, whose results missed private and CD4 specificities.

V is TRBV4-3 and J is TRBJ1-2; D unresolved. This receptor was taken from an adult who was a healthcare worker with PCR-confirmed SARS-CoV-2 infection or an uninfected control (not recorded which). Specimen: whole blood. Here the CDR3 DNA reads TGCGCCAGCAGCCAAGGTTCGGATGGTGACTATGGCTACACCTTC. Protein product: CASSQGSDGDYGYTF.